The 15 T cell receptor beta chains below were found in one sample sequenced in a study of blood T cell repertoires in COVID-19. Using immunoSEQ multiplex PCR, the repertoire was profiled, and TCRdb retains in-frame clones only, with some absent. The sample shows some 230,000 clones, about 81% of them seen only once. The sample was peripheral blood. Receptors were obtained from an elderly woman with COVID-19, enrolled during active disease.

The CDR3 DNA reads as TGTGCCAGCAGACGGACAGGGAACACTGAAGCTTTCTTT. As protein: CASRRTGNTEAFF. V is TRBV7-2 and J is TRBJ1-1, with 7 positions matching TRBD1. The CDR3 sequence is 13 residues long. V lost 6 bases and J lost 1; bases outside the gene matches: 2. Germline V CDR1 and CDR2: SGHTA, FQGNSA. Supplemented by reference TRBV7-2 and TRBJ1-1, the full variable domain reads GAGVSQSPSNKVTEKGKDVELRCDPISGHTALYWYRQSLGQGLEFLIYFQGNSAPDKSGLPSDRFSAERTGGSVSTLTIQRTQQEDSAVYLCASRRTGNTEAFFGQGTRLTVV.

The chain joins TRBV28 to TRBJ2-7; D is unclear. V dropped 5 bases and J dropped 3 bases, with 17 bases sitting between them. The CDR3 runs to 15 residues. CDR1 is MDHEN and CDR2 is SYDVKM in the germline V gene. In nucleotides, the CDR3 is TGTGCCAGCAGTGCTGGCGGCCCTTCGCGCTACGAGCAGTACTTC. Protein sequence: CASSAGGPSRYEQYF.

Written as DNA, the CDR3 is TGCGCCAGCAGCAGTGCGGGGTCCCAGTACTTC. Protein: CASSSAGSQYF. The chain links TRBV5-1 to TRBJ2-5; D is perhaps TRBD2 (6 bases). The CDR3 contains 11 residues. The V and J ends lost 4 bases and 9 bases respectively, with 10 bases between them. The germline V gene encodes CDR1 SGHRS and CDR2 YFSETQ.

This clone was found many times. The genes are TRBV6-5 and TRBJ2-7; 7 bases align to TRBD1. The CDR3 runs to 15 residues. V shed 2 bases, J shed 2 bases, and the junction held 6 bases outside the gene matches. CDR1 MNHEY and CDR2 SVGAGI come from the germline V gene. CDR3 in DNA: TGTGCCAGCAGTTACAGGGGGCTGGCCGCCTACGAGCAGTACTTC. It specifies CASSYRGLAAYEQYF.

The chain carries TRBV24-1 and TRBJ2-1, with 8 bases aligning to TRBD2. The germline V gene has CDR1 KGHDR and CDR2 SFDVKD. This CDR3 contains 12 residues. J lost 15 bases, V lost 12 bases, and 15 bases had no gene match. CDR3 DNA sequence: TGTGCCTCGGGGAGGGGCGCGGGAGGTCTGTTCTTC. Translated, it gives CASGRGAGGLFF.

This clone was seen only a few times. V usage is TRBV28 and J usage is TRBJ1-3; TRBD1 might be the D (5 bases). The CDR3 length is 14 residues. Germline V gene sequence: CDR1 MDHEN, CDR2 SYDVKM. V dropped 5 bases and J dropped 2 bases, with 10 bases sitting between them. The CDR3 bases are TGTGCCAGCAGTCCGGCAGGGACTGGAAACACCATATATTTT. It encodes CASSPAGTGNTIYF.

This chain connects TRBV12-3 or TRBV12-4 to TRBJ1-1; D is unclear. Trimming stripped 3 bases from V and 1 base from J, with 6 bases between. The CDR3 totals 13 residues. CDR3 in amino acids: CASSFTENTEAFF. CDR3 DNA sequence: TGTGCCAGCAGTTTCACTGAGAACACTGAAGCTTTCTTT.

This rearrangement joins TRBV7-3 to TRBJ1-1; D is unclear. Germline V CDR1 and CDR2: SGHTA, FQGTGA. V was trimmed by 6 bases and J by 1 base, leaving 9 bases between them. This CDR3 has 13 amino acids. The CDR3, as DNA: TGTGCCAGCAGTGTTACATCGAACACTGAAGCTTTCTTT. Translating it yields CASSVTSNTEAFF.

Concerning this clone: This specimen includes other DNA sequences encoding the same CDR3. This rearrangement joins TRBV7-2 to TRBJ2-7; D gene uncertain. V dropped 0 bases and J dropped 1 base, with 4 bases sitting between them. This CDR3 has 13 amino acids. Germline CDR1 SGHTA, CDR2 FQGNSA. The chain's CDR3 is CASSLASSYEQYF. The DNA of the CDR3 is TGTGCCAGCAGCTTAGCTTCTTCCTACGAGCAGTACTTC.

This clone was observed a single time. The chain combines TRBV5-1 with TRBJ1-1; 9 bases align to TRBD1. Germline CDR1 reads SGHRS; CDR2 reads YFSETQ. The CDR3 extends over 15 amino acids. V lost 2 bases, J lost 1 base, and 3 bases stayed unmatched. The CDR3 region has the DNA TGCGCCAGCAGCTTCGGGACAGGGAGGAACACTGAAGCTTTCTTT. Protein: CASSFGTGRNTEAFF.

J is TRBJ1-6 and V is TRBV30, with D perhaps matching TRBD1 (6 bases). The CDR3 runs to 14 residues. CDR1 and CDR2 (germline): GTSNPN, SVGIG (reference sequence). CDR3 nucleotides: TGTGCTTCTTCAACAGGGCTTTTTGATTCACCCCTCCACTTT. As protein: CASSTGLFDSPLHF.

The chain combines TRBV27 with TRBJ2-2, with D possibly being TRBD1 (6 bases). The germline V gene encodes CDR1 MNHEY and CDR2 SMNVEV (reference sequence). This CDR3 is 15 amino acids long. Between the trimmed V and J ends, which lost 6 bases and 7 bases, there was a span of 18 bases. The CDR3 DNA follows: TGTGCCAGCAGCCCTAAGACAGGAATCATCGGGGAGCTGTTTTTT. This encodes CASSPKTGIIGELFF.

The genes are TRBV18 and TRBJ1-2; the D gene is possibly TRBD1 (6 bases). Trimming left V 6 bases short and J 2 bases short, with 10 bases between. The CDR3 spans 13 residues. The V gene's germline CDR1 is KGHSH and CDR2 LQKENI. The CDR3 protein is CASSPGANYGYTF. In DNA, the CDR3 is TGTGCCAGCTCCCCAGGGGCGAACTATGGCTACACCTTC.

The chain employs TRBV30 and TRBJ2-1; 7 nucleotides line up with TRBD2. The CDR3 is made up of 11 amino acids. The V gene end was trimmed by 1 base and the J gene end by 15 bases; junction bases not matched to a gene: 6. Germline-derived CDR1 and CDR2 are GTSNPN and SVGIG (reference sequence). The CDR3, as DNA: TGTGCCTGGAGTGCAGGCGGGAGTTGGTTCTTC. This sequence encodes CAWSAGGSWFF.

This clone turned up a few times. The V gene is TRBV7-3, the J gene TRBJ2-7; possible D gene TRBD2, 6 bases. Germline CDR1 is SGHTA and CDR2 is FQGTGA. The CDR3 runs to 13 residues. V was shortened by 4 bases and J by 5 bases, with 12 bases between the two germline ends. CDR3 bases: TGTGCCAGCAGCTCCGCAGGCGGGGACGAGCAGTACTTC. Translating it yields CASSSAGGDEQYF.